These 17 T cell receptor beta chains were all obtained from the same sample, sequenced in a study of T cell responses to AZD1222 COVID-19 vaccine. Repertoires were generated with immunoSEQ multiplex PCR, while TCRdb's copy carries only in-frame clones and drops some. The sample carries 100,000 or so clones, more than 75% recorded once. The input for sequencing was peripheral blood, taken on day 0 of AZD1222 vaccination. The receptor set was obtained from an adult in good health.

The V call is TRBV7-9, the J call TRBJ2-2; D is undetermined. This CDR3 is 14 amino acids long. Germline V gene data show CDR1 as SEHNR and CDR2 as FQNEAQ (reference sequence). The germline V and J ends were trimmed by 1 base and 1 base, with 4 bases remaining between them. The CDR3 region is CASSLGGNTGELFF. CDR3 DNA: TGTGCCAGCAGCTTAGGGGGGAACACCGGGGAGCTGTTTTTT.

The V call is TRBV9, the J call TRBJ1-2; 8 positions agree with TRBD1. Germline values: CDR1 SGDLS, CDR2 YYNGEE. The trim removed 2 bases at V and 6 bases at J, leaving 3 bases unmatched. This CDR3 is built from 13 residues. The CDR3 is CASSVRQGHGYTF. The CDR3 DNA reads TGTGCCAGCAGCGTTCGACAGGGGCATGGCTACACCTTC.

The chain joins TRBV5-1 to TRBJ2-3; 8 nucleotides line up with TRBD1. This CDR3 spans 15 amino acids. J gave up 1 base and V 4 bases, and 5 bases lay outside the gene matches. The germline V gene has CDR1 SGHRS and CDR2 YFSETQ. CDR3 nucleotides: TGCGCCAGCAGCCCGCCGGGACAGGGCACAGATACGCAGTATTTT. Its protein is CASSPPGQGTDTQYF.

The chain has TRBV14 and TRBJ2-3; 7 positions match TRBD2. Unmatched junction bases numbered 8, after V lost 0 bases and J lost 5 bases. The CDR3 is made up of 16 amino acids. Germline lookup yields CDR1 SGHDN and CDR2 FVKESK. For the CDR3, the DNA is TGTGCCAGCAGCCAAGATAACGGACTAGTAGGAGATACGCAGTATTTT. Translated: CASSQDNGLVGDTQYF.

This rearrangement joins TRBV5-1 to TRBJ2-5; tentative D call: TRBD2 (6 bases). CDR1 SGHRS and CDR2 YFSETQ come from the germline V gene. V was pared by 0 bases and J by 0 bases, with 15 bases between. This CDR3 region has 17 residues. The CDR3 loop is CASSLVLSGEYQETQYF. Written as DNA, the CDR3 is TGCGCCAGCAGCTTGGTTTTGTCGGGGGAGTACCAAGAGACCCAGTACTTC.

This clone was detected many times. The chain joins TRBV27 to TRBJ2-1; 8 bases are a match to TRBD2. Germline trimming cut 4 bases from V and 4 bases from J; bases unmatched to any gene: 9. The CDR3 consists of 16 residues. From germline, CDR1 is MNHEY and CDR2 SMNVEV (reference sequence). The CDR3 DNA sequence: TGTGCCAGCAGTTATACGGGGGGGCAATCTTACAATGAGCAGTTCTTC. It encodes CASSYTGGQSYNEQFF.

The rearrangement joins TRBV2 to TRBJ2-1; no firm D call. The ends were cut back, 7 bases at V and 12 bases at J, with 19 bases in the middle. The germline V gene encodes CDR1 SNHLY and CDR2 FYNNEI. The CDR3 runs to 13 residues. CDR3 in DNA: TGTGCCAGCACTCCGAAAGACGATCGTGGGCAGTTCTTC. It translates to CASTPKDDRGQFF.

CDR3 residues: CASSRGPGLAGGTTDTQYF. DNA for the CDR3: TGTGCCAGCAGCCGAGGTCCCGGACTAGCGGGGGGAACCACAGATACGCAGTATTTT. This chain links TRBV5-4 with TRBJ2-3; 14 bases line up with TRBD2. J gave up 2 bases and V 4 bases, and 12 bases lay outside the gene matches. The germline V gene encodes CDR1 SGHNT and CDR2 YYREEE (reference sequence). CDR3 length equals 19 residues.

This chain connects TRBV28 to TRBJ1-2, with a weak D call TRBD1 (5 bases). Germline loops: CDR1 MDHEN, CDR2 SYDVKM. V lost 5 bases and J 3 bases, leaving 13 bases between the germline ends. CDR3 size: 14 residues. The CDR3 region has the DNA TGTGCCAGCAGTCAGCAGGGAGCTTACTATGGCTACACCTTC. The encoded protein is CASSQQGAYYGYTF.

This clone occurred once. The chain combines TRBV5-5 with TRBJ2-6; D not resolved. Trimming stripped 4 bases from V and 2 bases from J, with 13 bases between. The germline CDR1 and CDR2 sequences are SGHKS and YYEKEE (reference sequence). The length of the CDR3 is 16 residues. CDR3 in amino acids: CASSPLLTPGANVLTF. The CDR3 DNA reads as TGTGCCAGCAGCCCCCTTCTGACTCCTGGGGCCAACGTCCTGACTTTC.

This rearrangement joins TRBV6-5 to TRBJ1-5; no definite D call. V shed 2 bases and J shed 4 bases, with 6 bases lying between them. This CDR3 is built from 13 residues. From germline, CDR1 is MNHEY and CDR2 SVGAGI. CDR3 DNA: TGTGCCAGCAGTTACACAGCTAATCAGCCCCAGCATTTT. This encodes CASSYTANQPQHF.

In its sample, this clone was seen once. The chain employs TRBV6-5 and TRBJ2-2; unclear D gene. Germline V gene lookup returns CDR1 MNHEY and CDR2 SVGAGI. The CDR3 is made up of 14 amino acids. Trimming left V 6 bases short and J 4 bases short, with 12 bases between. The DNA for the CDR3 is TGTGCCAGCAGCCCCACCCTGGGCACCGGGGAGCTGTTTTTT. Translating it yields CASSPTLGTGELFF.

The chain employs TRBV13 and TRBJ1-4, with D tentatively TRBD1 (6 bases). The CDR3 runs 13 residues. V was pared by 7 bases and J by 8 bases, with 14 bases between. In germline, CDR1 is PRHDT, CDR2 FYEKMQ (reference sequence). For the CDR3, the DNA is TGTGCCAGCACCGCGGACAGAGGAGAAAAACTGTTTTTT. Translation gives CASTADRGEKLFF. The variable domain in full, with the rest retrieved from reference TRBV13 and TRBJ1-4, is AAGVIQSPRHLIKEKRETATLKCYPIPRHDTVYWYQQGPGQDPQFLISFYEKMQSDKGSIPDRFSAQQFSDYHSELNMSSLELGDSALYFCASTADRGEKLFFGSGTQLSVL.

The V call is TRBV10-1, the J call TRBJ1-1; weak D call: TRBD1 (5 bases). The CDR3 is 14 residues long. Trimming took 7 bases from V and 5 from J, leaving 17 bases between them. Germline CDR1 is WNHNN and CDR2 is SYGVQD (reference sequence). The CDR3 nucleotides are TGCGCCAGCATTATGGGGCAGCCCGCGACTGAAGCTTTCTTT. It yields the protein CASIMGQPATEAFF.

This clone came up a few times. This chain links TRBV6-4 with TRBJ1-2; TRBD1 is a possible D gene (5 bases). Germline V gene sequence: CDR1 MRHNA, CDR2 SNTAGT. The CDR3 consists of 12 residues. V lost 8 bases, J lost 4 bases, and 11 bases lay in between. The DNA for the CDR3 is TGTGCCAGCCCTCCCCAGGGCTATGGCTACACCTTC. It is translated as CASPPQGYGYTF.

The V and J genes are TRBV24-1 and TRBJ1-2; D is perhaps TRBD1 (6 bases). The germline V gene has CDR1 KGHDR and CDR2 SFDVKD. V was cut by 10 bases and J by 5 bases, with 25 bases left in between. The CDR3 is 16 residues long. CDR3 sequence: CATPGEVSSAGYGYTF. The CDR3 DNA follows: TGTGCCACACCAGGGGAAGTGAGCTCGGCAGGGTATGGCTACACCTTC.

The chain is built from TRBV3-1 (or the pseudogene TRBV3-2) and TRBJ2-3; D possibly corresponds to TRBD1 (6 bases). Germline CDR1 and CDR2: LGHDT and YNNKEL (reference sequence). The V end was cut by 2 bases, the J end by 2 bases, with 11 bases between. The CDR3 has 15 residues. CDR3: CASSQLGAPTDTQYF. CDR3 in DNA: TGTGCCAGCAGCCAATTGGGGGCCCCCACAGATACGCAGTATTTT.